Described below is a single TCR beta chain sequence and its context. Its target is not known. Constant-segment primers were used for 5'RACE, and the resulting TCR alpha and TCR beta cDNA libraries carried sample barcodes and UMIs. Using its own MiXCR run on the 5' RACE reads, TCRdb lists one record per CDR3 protein. The sample contains roughly 480,000 distinct CDR3 sequences, around a quarter of which appear only once. This sample stems from a study of T-cell memory formation after mild COVID-19. This CDR3 comprises 17 residues. Germline loops: CDR1 LNHDA, CDR2 SQIVND (reference sequence). With V trimmed by 7 bases and J by 6 bases, 14 bases remained unmatched. Study-level points and caveats: Nothing confirmed that second-wave clones peaking on day 37 were specific for SARS-CoV-2. Clones contracting over day 15 to 85 were CD4/CD8 balanced, with later expanders leaning CD4+.

Sample: PBMCs or a T cell subset sorted from them (not recorded which). This TCR derives from an adult woman who had mild COVID-19 (a few samples of this study predate the infection). Cell type and time point are not known. J is TRBJ1-4 and V is TRBV19; 10 bases map to TRBD1. In DNA form, the CDR3 reads TGTGCCAGTATGACCCAGACAGGGGGCGCCCTCGATGAAAAACTGTTTTTT. Protein sequence: CASMTQTGGALDEKLFF.